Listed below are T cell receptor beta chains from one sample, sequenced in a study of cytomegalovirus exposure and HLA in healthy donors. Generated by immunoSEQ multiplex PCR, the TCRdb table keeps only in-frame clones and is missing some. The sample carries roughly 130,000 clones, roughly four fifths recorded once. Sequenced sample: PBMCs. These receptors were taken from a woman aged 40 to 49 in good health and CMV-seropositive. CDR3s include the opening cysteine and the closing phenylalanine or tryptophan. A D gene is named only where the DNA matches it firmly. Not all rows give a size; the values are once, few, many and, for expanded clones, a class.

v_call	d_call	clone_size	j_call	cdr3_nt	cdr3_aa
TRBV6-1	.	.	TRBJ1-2	TGTGCCAGCAGTGTGCAGGGTTGGGATGGCTACACCTTC	CASSVQGWDGYTF
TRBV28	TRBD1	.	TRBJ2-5	TGTGCCAGCAGTTCAACAGGGGAAAGAGAGACCCAGTACTTC	CASSSTGERETQYF
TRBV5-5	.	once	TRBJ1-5	TGTGCCAGCAGCGTGGACATTGATCAGCCCCAGCATTTT	CASSVDIDQPQHF
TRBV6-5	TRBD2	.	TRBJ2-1	TGTGCCAGCAGTCAGACTAGCGGGCCTGTCATTGGGCAGTTCTTC	CASSQTSGPVIGQFF
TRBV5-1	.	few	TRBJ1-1	TGCGCCAGCGCCTCAGTCAGGCTGAACACTGAAGCTTTCTTT	CASASVRLNTEAFF
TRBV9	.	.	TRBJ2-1	TGTGCCAGCAGCGTAGGGCTAGTGAATGAGCAGTTCTTC	CASSVGLVNEQFF
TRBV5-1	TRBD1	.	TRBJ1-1	TGCGCCAGCAGCTTGTCAAGGGGGCTAAGGACCACTGAAGCTTTCTTT	CASSLSRGLRTTEAFF
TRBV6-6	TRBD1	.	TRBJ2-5	TGTGCCAGCAGCCCGGACAGGGGCCCCCTTGAGACCCAGTACTTC	CASSPDRGPLETQYF
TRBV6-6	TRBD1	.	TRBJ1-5	TGTGCCAGCAGAGACAGGGGAGGTCAGCCCCAGCATTTT	CASRDRGGQPQHF
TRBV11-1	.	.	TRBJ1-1	TGTGCCAGCAGCTTAGACTCTACTGAAGCTTTCTTT	CASSLDSTEAFF
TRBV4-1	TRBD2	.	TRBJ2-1	TGCGCCAGCAGCCAAGTAACTAGCGTCAATGAGCAGTTCTTC	CASSQVTSVNEQFF
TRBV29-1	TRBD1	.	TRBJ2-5	TGCAGCGTTGCGGGCAGGGGGGAGACCCAGTACTTC	CSVAGRGETQYF
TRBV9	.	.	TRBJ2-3	TGTGCCAGCAGCGTAGGGTCAGACACAGATACGCAGTATTTT	CASSVGSDTDTQYF
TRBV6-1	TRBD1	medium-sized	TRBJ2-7	TGTGCCAGCAGTCCCCGGGACAGGGATTACGACGAGCAGTACTTC	CASSPRDRDYDEQYF
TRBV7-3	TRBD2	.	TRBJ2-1	TGTGCCAGCAGCTTAAGTTCCACCGGGACTAGCGGTTTGAGCTCCTACAATGAGCAGTTCTTC	CASSLSSTGTSGLSSYNEQFF
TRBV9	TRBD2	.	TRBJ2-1	TGTGCCAGCAGCGTACGCGGGGGAACCTACAATGAGCAGTTCTTC	CASSVRGGTYNEQFF
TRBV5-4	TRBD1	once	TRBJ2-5	TGTGCCAGCAGCTTGTTAGGGACAGAAGAGACCCAGTACTTC	CASSLLGTEETQYF
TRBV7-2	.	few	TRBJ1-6	TGTGCCAGCAGCTTGGGGCGCTTCTATAATTCACCCCTCCACTTT	CASSLGRFYNSPLHF
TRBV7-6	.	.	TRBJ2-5	TGTGCCAGCAGCTTAGTCAGGGAAGAGACCCAGTACTTC	CASSLVREETQYF
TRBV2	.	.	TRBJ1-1	TGTGCCAGCAGTGAATTGAAAGCCATGAACACTGAAGCTTTCTTT	CASSELKAMNTEAFF
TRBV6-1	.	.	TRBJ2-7	TGTGCCAGCAGTGAAGCGGTAGCCTATTCAGCCTACGAGCAGTACTTC	CASSEAVAYSAYEQYF
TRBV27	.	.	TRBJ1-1	TGTGCCAGCAGTTTTAGACAGAACACTGAAGCTTTCTTT	CASSFRQNTEAFF
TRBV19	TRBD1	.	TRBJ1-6	TGTGCCAGTAGTTTGGGACAGGGAGGGAGAAATTCACCCCTCCACTTT	CASSLGQGGRNSPLHF
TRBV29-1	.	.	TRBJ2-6	TGCAGCGTTGATGGGACAACGAGTTCTGGGGCCAACGTCCTGACTTTC	CSVDGTTSSGANVLTF
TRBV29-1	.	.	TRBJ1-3	TGCAGCGTTGAAGGGACAGCGAGCTCTGGAAACACCATATATTTT	CSVEGTASSGNTIYF
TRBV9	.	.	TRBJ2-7	TGTGCCAGCAGCGTAGAGCCTAGCAGTCAGCGGGAGCAGTACTTC	CASSVEPSSQREQYF
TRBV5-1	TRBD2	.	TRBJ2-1	TGCGCCAGCACGTTATCTAGCGGGAGTAATGAGCAGTTCTTC	CASTLSSGSNEQFF
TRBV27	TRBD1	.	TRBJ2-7	TGTGCCAGCAGTCATCTAACAGGGGGGTCAGGCGAGCAGTACTTC	CASSHLTGGSGEQYF
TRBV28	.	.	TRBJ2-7	TGTGCCAGCACTATGATGGGGGGGCTCTACGAGCAGTACTTC	CASTMMGGLYEQYF
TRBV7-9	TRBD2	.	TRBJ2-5	TGTGCCAGCAGCTCCGGGAGGGTGGGGGAGACCCAGTACTTC	CASSSGRVGETQYF
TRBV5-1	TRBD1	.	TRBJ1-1	TGCGCCAGCAGCTTGAGCTGGGGAATGGGACAGGGGAACACTGAAGCTTTCTTT	CASSLSWGMGQGNTEAFF
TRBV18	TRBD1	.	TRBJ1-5	TGTGCCAGCTCATCTTCGACAGGGAATCAGCCCCAGCATTTT	CASSSSTGNQPQHF
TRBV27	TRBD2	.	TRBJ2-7	TGTGCCAGCAGTTCCTCGACTAGCGACTACTACGAGCAGTACTTC	CASSSSTSDYYEQYF
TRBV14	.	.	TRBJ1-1	TGTGCCAGCAGCCAAAGGGGGAGGAACACTGAAGCTTTCTTT	CASSQRGRNTEAFF
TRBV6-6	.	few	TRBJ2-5	TGTGCCACCAGTACCCCCCGGGACCAAGAGACCCAGTACTTC	CATSTPRDQETQYF
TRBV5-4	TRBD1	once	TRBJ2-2	TGTGCCAGCAGACCCGGACAGGGCCACGGGGAGCTGTTTTTT	CASRPGQGHGELFF
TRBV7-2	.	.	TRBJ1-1	TGTGCCAGCAGTCTAAGGGCAGGGCCGTTCATGAACACTGAAGCTTTCTTT	CASSLRAGPFMNTEAFF
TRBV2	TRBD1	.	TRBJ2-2	TGTGCCAGCAGTGTCTCACAGGGGGAGATTATCACCGGGGAGCTGTTTTTT	CASSVSQGEIITGELFF
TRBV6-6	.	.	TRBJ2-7	TGTGCCAGCAGGTCCGGGGGTTGGGCTGGCTCCTCCGAGCAGTACTTC	CASRSGGWAGSSEQYF
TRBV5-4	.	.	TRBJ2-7	TGTGCCAGCAGCTCGACCGGGACAACTTACGAGCAGTACTTC	CASSSTGTTYEQYF
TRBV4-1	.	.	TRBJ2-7	TGCGCCAGCAGCCAAGATCCAGCGGTCCGCCGCTACGAGCAGTACTTC	CASSQDPAVRRYEQYF
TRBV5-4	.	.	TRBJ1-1	TGTGCCAGCAGCCTAGGGGGGGGCACTGAAGCTTTCTTT	CASSLGGGTEAFF
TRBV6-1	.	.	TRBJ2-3	TGTGCCAGCAGTGTAGTTCCTACAGATACGCAGTATTTT	CASSVVPTDTQYF
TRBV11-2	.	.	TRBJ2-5	TGTGCCAGCAGCCCGGGTGGGACCCAGTACTTC	CASSPGGTQYF
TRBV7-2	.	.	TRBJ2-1	TGTGCCAGCAGCTTAGGTGAGGGCCACAATGAGCAGTTCTTC	CASSLGEGHNEQFF
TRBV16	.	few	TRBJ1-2	TGTGCCAGCAGCCCCGGAGGGGTAAAGGGCTACACCTTC	CASSPGGVKGYTF
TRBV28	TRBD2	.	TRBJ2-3	TGTGCCAGCAGTCAAATTGTTACCCTAGCGGGAAATGCAGATACGCAGTATTTT	CASSQIVTLAGNADTQYF
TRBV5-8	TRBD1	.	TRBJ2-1	TGTGCCAGCACGGGAAGACGGGGCAGGGGGCTGAATGAGCAGTTCTTC	CASTGRRGRGLNEQFF
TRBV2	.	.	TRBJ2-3	TGTGCCAGCAGTGAACGGCAGGGGAAAGATACGCAGTATTTT	CASSERQGKDTQYF
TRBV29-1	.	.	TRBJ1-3	TGCAGCGTCCGACAGGCACTCTCTGGAAACACCATATATTTT	CSVRQALSGNTIYF
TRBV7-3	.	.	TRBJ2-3	TGTGCCAGCAGCCCGGGGACTCACGCCTACGCAGATACGCAGTATTTT	CASSPGTHAYADTQYF
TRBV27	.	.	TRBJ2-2	TGTGCCAGCAGTGGGATCCAGGGGCCCTCCGGGGAGCTGTTTTTT	CASSGIQGPSGELFF
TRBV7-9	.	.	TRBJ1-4	TGTGCCAGCAGCCCTCCCCTGACAGCTTTCAATGAAAAACTGTTTTTT	CASSPPLTAFNEKLFF
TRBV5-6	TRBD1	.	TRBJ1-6	TGTGCCAGCAGCTTGGGACAGGGCTTTTCACCCCTCCACTTT	CASSLGQGFSPLHF
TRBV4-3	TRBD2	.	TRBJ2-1	TGCGCCAGCAGCTATGGACTAGCGATCTACAATGAGCAGTTCTTC	CASSYGLAIYNEQFF
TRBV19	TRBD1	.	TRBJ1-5	TGTGCCAGTAGTATCGACAGGGGACAGTATCAGCCCCAGCATTTT	CASSIDRGQYQPQHF
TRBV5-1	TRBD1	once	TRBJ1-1	TGCGCCAGCAGCTCCTCCTACAGGGGCCGAGGGGTGAACACTGAAGCTTTCTTT	CASSSSYRGRGVNTEAFF
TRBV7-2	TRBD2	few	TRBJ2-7	TGTGCCAGCAGCTCGAGAACTAGCGGGGGGAGATACGAGCAGTACTTC	CASSSRTSGGRYEQYF